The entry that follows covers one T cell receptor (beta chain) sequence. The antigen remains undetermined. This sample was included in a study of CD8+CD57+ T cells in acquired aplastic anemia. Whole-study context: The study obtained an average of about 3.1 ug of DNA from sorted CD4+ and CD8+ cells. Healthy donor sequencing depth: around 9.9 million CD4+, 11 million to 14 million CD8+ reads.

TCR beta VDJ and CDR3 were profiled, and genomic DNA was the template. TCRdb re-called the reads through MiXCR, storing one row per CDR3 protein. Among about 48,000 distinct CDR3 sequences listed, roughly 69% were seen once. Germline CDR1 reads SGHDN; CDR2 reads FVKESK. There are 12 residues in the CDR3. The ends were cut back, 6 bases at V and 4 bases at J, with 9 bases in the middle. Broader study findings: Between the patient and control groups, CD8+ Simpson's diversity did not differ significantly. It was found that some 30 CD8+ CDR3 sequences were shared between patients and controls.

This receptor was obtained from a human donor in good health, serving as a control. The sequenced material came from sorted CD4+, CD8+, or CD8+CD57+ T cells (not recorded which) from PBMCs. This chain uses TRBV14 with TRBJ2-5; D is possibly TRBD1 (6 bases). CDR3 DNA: TGTGCCAGCAGACAGACAGGAGAGACCCAGTACTTC. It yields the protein CASRQTGETQYF.